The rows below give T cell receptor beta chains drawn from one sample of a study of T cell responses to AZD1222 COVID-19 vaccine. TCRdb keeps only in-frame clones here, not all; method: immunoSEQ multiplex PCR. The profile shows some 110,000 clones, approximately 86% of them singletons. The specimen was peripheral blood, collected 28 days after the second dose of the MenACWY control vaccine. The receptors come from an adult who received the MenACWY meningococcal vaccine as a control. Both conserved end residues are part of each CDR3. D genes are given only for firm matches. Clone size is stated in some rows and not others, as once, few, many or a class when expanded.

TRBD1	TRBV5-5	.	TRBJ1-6	TGTGCCAGCAGCGCCACAGGGGGCGATTCCTATAATTCACCCCTCCACTTT	CASSATGGDSYNSPLHF
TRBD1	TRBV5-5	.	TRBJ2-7	TGTGCCAGCAGCCCCACGCCGGGACAGGGGGCGACCGAGCAGTACTTC	CASSPTPGQGATEQYF
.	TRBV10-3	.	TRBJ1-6	TGTGCCATCAGTGAGTCAGGGCGCGGGTCACCCCTCCACTTT	CAISESGRGSPLHF
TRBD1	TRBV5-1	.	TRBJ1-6	TGCGCCAGCAGCTGGGACAGGGGGTATAATTCACCCCTCCACTTT	CASSWDRGYNSPLHF
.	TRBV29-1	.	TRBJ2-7	TGCAGCGTTGCGTCGGACTCCTACGAGCAGTACTTC	CSVASDSYEQYF
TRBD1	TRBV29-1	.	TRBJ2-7	TGCAGCGTTCGAGTCTGGGACAGGGAAACTCGGGAGCAGTACTTC	CSVRVWDRETREQYF
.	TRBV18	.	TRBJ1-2	TGTGCCAGCTCACCGGGTACAGGGATCAACTATGGCTACACCTTC	CASSPGTGINYGYTF
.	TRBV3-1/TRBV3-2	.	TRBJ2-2	TGTGCCAGCAGCCTACAACTCGCCGGGGAGCTGTTTTTT	CASSLQLAGELFF
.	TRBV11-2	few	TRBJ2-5	TGTGCCAGCAGCTTCCAGCGCCAGGAGACCCAGTACTTC	CASSFQRQETQYF
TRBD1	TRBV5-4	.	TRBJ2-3	TGTGCCAGCAGCTTGCCCGGGACAGGGGCAGATACGCAGTATTTT	CASSLPGTGADTQYF
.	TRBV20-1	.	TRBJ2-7	TGCAGTGCTAGAGATAGGACCGAGCAGTACTTC	CSARDRTEQYF
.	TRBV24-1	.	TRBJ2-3	TGTGCCACCAGTGGGTCTGGTATCGCAGATACGCAGTATTTT	CATSGSGIADTQYF
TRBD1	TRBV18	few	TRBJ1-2	TGTGCCAGCTCACCGACTGGGACAGGGGGGAACTATGGCTACACCTTC	CASSPTGTGGNYGYTF
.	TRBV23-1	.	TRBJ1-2	TGCGCCAGCTTAGGGGGTCCCTCGGCCCGATATGGCTACACCTTC	CASLGGPSARYGYTF
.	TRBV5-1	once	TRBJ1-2	TGCGCCAGCAGCTTGGAAGCAGGGATGTTCGGCTATGGCTACACCTTC	CASSLEAGMFGYGYTF
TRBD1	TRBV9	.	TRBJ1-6	TGTGCCAGCAGCGGGGGACAGGGGGCATCACCCCTCCACTTT	CASSGGQGASPLHF
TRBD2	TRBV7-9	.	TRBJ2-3	TGTGCCAGCAGCTTAGCCCGACTAGCGGGGGCGCGACGCACAGATACGCAGTATTTT	CASSLARLAGARRTDTQYF
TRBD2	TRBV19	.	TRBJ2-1	TGTGCCAGTAGAACCCGGGGGGGAATCTCCAATGAGCAGTTCTTC	CASRTRGGISNEQFF
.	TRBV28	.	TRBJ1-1	TGTGCCAGCAGTTATCAGGGTATGGGGACTGAAGCTTTCTTT	CASSYQGMGTEAFF
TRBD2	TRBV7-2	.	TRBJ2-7	TGTGCCAGCAGCACTAGCGGGGATTCCTACGAGCAGTACTTC	CASSTSGDSYEQYF
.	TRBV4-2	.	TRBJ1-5	TGTGCCAGCAGCCCAACAGGAGGCAATCAGCCCCAGCATTTT	CASSPTGGNQPQHF
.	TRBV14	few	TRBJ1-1	TGTGCCAGCAGCCTAGCCGGAATGAACACTGAAGCTTTCTTT	CASSLAGMNTEAFF
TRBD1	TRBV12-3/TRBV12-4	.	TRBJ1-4	TGTGCCAGCAGGCCCGGACAGGGTCGGGGACTGTTTTTT	CASRPGQGRGLFF
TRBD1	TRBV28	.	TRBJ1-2	TGTGCCAGCAGTTTAGGACAGGGGGTGAGTCTCTATGGCTACACCTTC	CASSLGQGVSLYGYTF
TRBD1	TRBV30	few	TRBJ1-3	TGTGCCTGGAGTCCTCTGACAGGGGATTTCTCTGGAAACACCATATATTTT	CAWSPLTGDFSGNTIYF
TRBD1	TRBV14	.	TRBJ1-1	TGTGCCAGCAGCCGACAGGGGGCGCGGGGCACTGAAGCTTTCTTT	CASSRQGARGTEAFF
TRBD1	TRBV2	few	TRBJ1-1	TGTGCCAGCAGGCTGGACAGGGGGGCTGAAGCTTTCTTT	CASRLDRGAEAFF
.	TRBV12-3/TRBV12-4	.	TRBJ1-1	TGTGCCAGCAGTTTAGTGGGTAACACTGAAGCTTTCTTT	CASSLVGNTEAFF
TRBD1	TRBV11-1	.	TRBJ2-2	TGTGCCAGCAGCAAAAACAGGGGGGACACCGGGGAGCTGTTTTTT	CASSKNRGDTGELFF
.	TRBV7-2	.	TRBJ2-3	TGTGCCAGCAGACCCAGGTCGGGCCCCACAGATACGCAGTATTTT	CASRPRSGPTDTQYF
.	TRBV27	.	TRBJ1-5	TGTGCCAGCAGTTCGTACAGGAATCAGCCCCAGCATTTT	CASSSYRNQPQHF
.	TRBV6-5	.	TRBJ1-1	TGTGCCAGCAGTTACGGACTGACGACATTGAACACTGAAGCTTTCTTT	CASSYGLTTLNTEAFF
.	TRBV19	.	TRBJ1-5	TGTGCCAGTAGTGCGGGGTCGCAGCCCCAGCATTTT	CASSAGSQPQHF
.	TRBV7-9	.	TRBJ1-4	TGTGCCAGCAGCCCCCGCCCCGGGACCAGGGGTGAAAAACTGTTTTTT	CASSPRPGTRGEKLFF
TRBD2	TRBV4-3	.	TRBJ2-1	TGCGCCAGCAGCCAAACACACCTAGGACTAGCGGGAGACTACAATGAGCAGTTCTTC	CASSQTHLGLAGDYNEQFF
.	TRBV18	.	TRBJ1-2	TGTGCCAGCTCACCTCACCCGAACTATGGCTACACCTTC	CASSPHPNYGYTF
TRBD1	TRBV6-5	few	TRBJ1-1	TGTGCCAGCAGTTACTCCCGGGACAGTAACACTGAAGCTTTCTTT	CASSYSRDSNTEAFF
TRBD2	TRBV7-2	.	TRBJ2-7	TGTGCCAGCAGTAAGCCCGAGCGGGGATCCGACGAGCAGTACTTC	CASSKPERGSDEQYF
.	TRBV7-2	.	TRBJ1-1	TGTGCCAGCAGCCTCCGGGGGTTTAGAGCTGAAGCTTTCTTT	CASSLRGFRAEAFF
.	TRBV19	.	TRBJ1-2	TGTGCCACCTCCTCCCCGGGAGAAAACTATGGCTACACCTTC	CATSSPGENYGYTF
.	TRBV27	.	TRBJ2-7	TGTGCCAGCAGTTTTGGACAGTCTTCCTACGAGCAGTACTTC	CASSFGQSSYEQYF
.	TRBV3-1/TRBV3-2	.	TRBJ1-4	TGTGCCAGCAGCCAAATGCGGGGGGCTAATGAAAAACTGTTTTTT	CASSQMRGANEKLFF
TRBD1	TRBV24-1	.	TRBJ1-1	TGTGCCACCAGTGATTTGGGGCAGGGGGGTGAGTTCTTT	CATSDLGQGGEFF
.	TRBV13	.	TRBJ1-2	TGTGCCAGCAGCTTAGGCCGTGGCAGGGGCGACTATGGCTACACCTTC	CASSLGRGRGDYGYTF
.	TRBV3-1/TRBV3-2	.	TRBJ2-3	TGTGCCAGCAGCCAAGTTCTAGCAGCAGATACGCAGTATTTT	CASSQVLAADTQYF
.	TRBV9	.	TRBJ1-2	TGTGCCAGCAGCGTATCCCCCAGAAACTATGGCTACACCTTC	CASSVSPRNYGYTF
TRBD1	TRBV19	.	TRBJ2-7	TGTGCCAGTAGTCCAATGGGGGACAGGGGAACCTACGAGCAGTACTTC	CASSPMGDRGTYEQYF
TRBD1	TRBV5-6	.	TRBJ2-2	TGTGCCAGCAGCCCCGACAGGGGCTGGAACACCGGGGAGCTGTTTTTT	CASSPDRGWNTGELFF
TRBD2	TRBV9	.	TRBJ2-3	TGTGCCAGCAGCGTGAACACGGGGGGGTTCACAGATACGCAGTATTTT	CASSVNTGGFTDTQYF
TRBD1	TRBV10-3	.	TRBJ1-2	TGTGCCATCAGTGGGGACAGGAGGAACTATGGCTACACCTTC	CAISGDRRNYGYTF
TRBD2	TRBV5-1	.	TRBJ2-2	TGCGCCAGCACCAACAGACTAGCGGGGACTTACACCGGGGAGCTGTTTTTT	CASTNRLAGTYTGELFF
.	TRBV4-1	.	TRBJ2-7	TGCGCCAGCAGCCAAGATACACCGAATAAGCAGTACTTC	CASSQDTPNKQYF
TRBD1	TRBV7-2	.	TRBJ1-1	TGTGCCAGCAGCTTCGACAGGGGATCGGAAGCTTTCTTT	CASSFDRGSEAFF
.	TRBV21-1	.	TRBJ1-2	TGTGCCAGCAGCAAAGGCCAAAAACGGTATGGCTACACCTTC	CASSKGQKRYGYTF
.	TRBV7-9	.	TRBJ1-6	TGTGCCAGCAGCTTAGGAGGGTCGGGGGCTTATAATTCACCCCTCCACTTT	CASSLGGSGAYNSPLHF
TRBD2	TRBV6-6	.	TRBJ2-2	TGTGCCAGCAGACTGACTAGCGGGGGGACCGGGGAGCTGTTTTTT	CASRLTSGGTGELFF
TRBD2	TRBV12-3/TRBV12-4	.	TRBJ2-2	TGTGCCAGCACTCCGGGGGGAGGGGAGCTGTTTTTT	CASTPGGGELFF